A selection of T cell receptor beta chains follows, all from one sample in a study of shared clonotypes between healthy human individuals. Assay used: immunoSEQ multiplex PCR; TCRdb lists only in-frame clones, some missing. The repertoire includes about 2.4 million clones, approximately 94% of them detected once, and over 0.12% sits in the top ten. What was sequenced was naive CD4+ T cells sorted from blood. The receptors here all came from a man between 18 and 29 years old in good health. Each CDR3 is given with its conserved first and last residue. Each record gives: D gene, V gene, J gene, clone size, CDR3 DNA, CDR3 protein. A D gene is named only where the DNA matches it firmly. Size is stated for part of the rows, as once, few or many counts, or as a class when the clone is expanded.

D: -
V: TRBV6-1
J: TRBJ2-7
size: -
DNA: TGTGCCAGCAGTGAAAGAACAGCCTACGAGCAGTACTTC
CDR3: CASSERTAYEQYF

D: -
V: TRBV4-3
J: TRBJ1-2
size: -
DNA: TGCGCCAGCAGCCAGCAGGGGAGTACCCCCCATGGCTACACCTTC
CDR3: CASSQQGSTPHGYTF

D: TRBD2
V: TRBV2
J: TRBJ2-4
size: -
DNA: TGTGCCAGCAGTGGGGTAGGGACTAGCGGGATAAACATTCAGTACTTC
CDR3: CASSGVGTSGINIQYF

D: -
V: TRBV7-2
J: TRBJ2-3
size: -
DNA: TGTGCCAGCAGCTCCTCAGGAGTCACAGATACGCAGTATTTT
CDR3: CASSSSGVTDTQYF

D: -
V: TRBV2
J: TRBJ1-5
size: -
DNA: TGTGCCAGCAGGGCGGGCGGAAATCAGCCCCAGCATTTT
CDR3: CASRAGGNQPQHF

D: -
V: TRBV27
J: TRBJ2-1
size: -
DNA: TGTGCCAGCCATCCAGCGATCTCCTACAATGAGCAGTTCTTC
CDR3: CASHPAISYNEQFF

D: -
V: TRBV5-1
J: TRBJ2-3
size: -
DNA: TGCGCCAGCAGCTACAGTCTTCCAGATACGCAGTATTTT
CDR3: CASSYSLPDTQYF

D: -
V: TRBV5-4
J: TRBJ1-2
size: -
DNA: TGTGCCAGCAGCTCGACCACCGCGTTTGGCTACACCTTC
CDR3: CASSSTTAFGYTF

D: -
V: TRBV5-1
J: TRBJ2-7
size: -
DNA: TGCGCCAGCAGAGAGCCTGACAGCTCCTACGAGCAGTACTTC
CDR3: CASREPDSSYEQYF

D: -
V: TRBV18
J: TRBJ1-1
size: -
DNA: TGTGCCAGCTCACCTCTTGAAACAGAGAACACTGAAGCTTTCTTT
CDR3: CASSPLETENTEAFF

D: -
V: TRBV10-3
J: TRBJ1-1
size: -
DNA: TGTGCCAGCATCGCTACAGGGACTGAAGCTTTCTTT
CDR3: CASIATGTEAFF

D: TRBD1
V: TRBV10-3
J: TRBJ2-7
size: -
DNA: TGTGCCATCAGTTTGGGGGGACAGGGACACGAGCAGTACTTC
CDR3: CAISLGGQGHEQYF

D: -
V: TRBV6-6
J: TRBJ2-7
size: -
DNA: TGTGCCAGCAGGGCCGCGGGGACTTCCTACGAGCAGTACTTC
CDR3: CASRAAGTSYEQYF

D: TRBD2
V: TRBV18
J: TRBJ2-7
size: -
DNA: TGTGCCAGCTCACTTGGTAGCGGGAATGGTGGTGAGCAGTACTTC
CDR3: CASSLGSGNGGEQYF

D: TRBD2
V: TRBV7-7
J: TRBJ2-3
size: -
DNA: TGTGCTAGCAGTCCGGGACTAGCGGTCACAGATACGCAGTATTTT
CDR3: CASSPGLAVTDTQYF

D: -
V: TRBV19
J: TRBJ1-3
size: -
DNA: TGTGCCAGTAGTAAGGGGACACCCTCTGGAAACACCATATATTTT
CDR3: CASSKGTPSGNTIYF

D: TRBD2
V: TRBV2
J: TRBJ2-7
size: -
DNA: TGTGCCAGCAGTTTTAGCGGGGGGGGCTACGAGCAGTACTTC
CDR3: CASSFSGGGYEQYF

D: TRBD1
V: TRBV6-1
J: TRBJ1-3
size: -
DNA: TGTGCCAGCAGACCGGGACAGGGGTCAAACACCATATATTTT
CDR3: CASRPGQGSNTIYF

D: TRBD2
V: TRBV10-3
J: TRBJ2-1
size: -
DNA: TGTGCCATCAGCCCTATAGCGGGAGGCCCGGGTAATGAGCAGTTCTTC
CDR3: CAISPIAGGPGNEQFF

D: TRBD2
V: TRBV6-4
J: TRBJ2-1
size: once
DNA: TGTGCCAGGAACGCCGCACTAGCGGGCTCCTACAATGAGCAGTTCTTC
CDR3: CARNAALAGSYNEQFF

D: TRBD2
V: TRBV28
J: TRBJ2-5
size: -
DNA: TGTGCCAGCGAGCGGGGCAGTAAGAGAACCCAGTACTTC
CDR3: CASERGSKRTQYF

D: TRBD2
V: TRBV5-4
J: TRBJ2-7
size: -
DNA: TGTGCCAGCAGCTTGGGTCGGGAGGGCCTCTCCGAGCAGTACTTC
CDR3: CASSLGREGLSEQYF

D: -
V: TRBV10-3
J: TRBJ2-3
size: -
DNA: TGTGCCATCAGTGAGGGGACTCAGGTCACAGATACGCAGTATTTT
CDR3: CAISEGTQVTDTQYF

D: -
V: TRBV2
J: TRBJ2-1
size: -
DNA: TGTGCCAGCAGTGAAAGGCGGGGATACAATGAGCAGTTCTTC
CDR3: CASSERRGYNEQFF

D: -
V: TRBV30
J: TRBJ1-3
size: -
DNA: TGTGCCTGGAGCTGGAAAGCTGGAAACACCATATATTTT
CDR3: CAWSWKAGNTIYF

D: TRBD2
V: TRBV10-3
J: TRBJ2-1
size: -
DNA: TGTGCCATCAGTGAGTCAGAGGGAGGGTGGGATGAGCAGTTCTTC
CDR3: CAISESEGGWDEQFF